Listed here are 31 T cell receptor beta chains from one sample, sequenced in a study of cytomegalovirus exposure and HLA in healthy donors. The assay was immunoSEQ multiplex PCR, and TCRdb's table has in-frame clones only and misses some. The repertoire holds about 130,000 clones, with around four fifths as singletons. The sequenced sample consisted of PBMCs. These receptors were collected from a man aged 25-45 years in good health and CMV-seropositive.

The chain uses TRBV27 and TRBJ1-5; TRBD1 agrees at 9 bases. Germline CDR1 is MNHEY and CDR2 is SMNVEV (reference sequence). V was pared by 5 bases and J by 8 bases, with 10 bases of the junction left unmatched. The CDR3 extends over 15 amino acids. This chain's CDR3 is CASSPITGQGEPQHF. The CDR3 nucleotides read TGTGCCAGCAGTCCAATTACGGGACAGGGTGAGCCCCAGCATTTT.

This clone was observed a single time. CDR3: CASSNREFYEQYF. DNA for the CDR3: TGTGCCAGCAGTAACCGGGAGTTCTACGAGCAGTACTTC. The chain has TRBV6-1 and TRBJ2-7; the D gene is possibly TRBD2 (6 bases). The CDR3 has 13 residues. Trimming cost V 5 bases and J 3 bases, with 11 bases left between them. Germline V gives CDR1 MNHNS, CDR2 SASEGT.

The rearrangement links TRBV4-2 to TRBJ2-3, with 7 bases matching TRBD1. Germline-derived CDR1 and CDR2 are LGHNA and YNFKEQ. This CDR3 comprises 15 residues. V gave up 0 bases and J gave up 5 bases; unmatched junction bases: 5. CDR3 region: CASSQDPRGRDTQYF. DNA for the CDR3: TGTGCCAGCAGCCAAGATCCGAGGGGGCGAGATACGCAGTATTTT.

This clone has only a few counts. CDR3 amino acids: CASSPLGERGYTF. The CDR3 DNA reads TGTGCCAGCTCACCACTCGGGGAGCGTGGCTACACCTTC. This chain links TRBV18 with TRBJ1-2; D unresolved. The CDR3 runs to 13 residues. V lost 1 base, J lost 7 bases, and 10 bases lay in between. Germline CDR1 is KGHSH and CDR2 is LQKENI.

The chain combines TRBV19 with TRBJ2-3; 10 bases agree with TRBD2. CDR3 length equals 15 residues. The V and J ends lost 1 base and 5 bases, in that order; junction bases with no gene match: 3. Germline lookup yields CDR1 LNHDA and CDR2 SQIVND (reference sequence). The CDR3 nucleotides read TGTGCCAGTAGTATAGTTTCTAGCGGGGGAGATACGCAGTATTTT. The encoded protein is CASSIVSSGGDTQYF.

The gene calls are TRBV5-1 and TRBJ1-2, with D possibly being TRBD1 (5 bases). V gave up 1 base and J gave up 3 bases, with 13 bases separating them. This CDR3 has 15 amino acids. The germline V gene has CDR1 SGHRS and CDR2 YFSETQ. The CDR3 sequence: CASSLRARGYYGYTF. The CDR3 DNA reads TGCGCCAGCAGCTTGCGAGCCCGGGGGTACTATGGCTACACCTTC.

The rearrangement joins TRBV30 to TRBJ2-2; 7 bases line up with TRBD1. V lost 7 bases to trimming and J lost 5 bases; unmatched junction nucleotides: 10. The CDR3 runs to 14 residues. Germline V gives CDR1 GTSNPN, CDR2 SVGIG (reference sequence). The CDR3 bases are TGTGCCTACCCCCGAGGGGGCTTAACCGGGGAGCTGTTTTTT. Amino acid sequence: CAYPRGGLTGELFF.

This chain connects TRBV7-2 to TRBJ1-2; no clear D. The V end was cut by 5 bases, the J end by 7 bases, with 11 bases between. The germline CDR1 and CDR2 sequences are SGHTA and FQGNSA. This CDR3 region has 12 residues. CDR3 bases: TGTGCCAGCAGCATCTTACGCGGTGGCTACACCTTC. The encoded protein is CASSILRGGYTF.

This CDR3 reads CASSIRDSGAYEQYF. The DNA of the CDR3 is TGTGCCAGTAGTATACGGGACAGTGGGGCCTACGAGCAGTACTTC. The rearrangement joins TRBV19 to TRBJ2-7, with 7 bases identical to TRBD1. The CDR3 consists of 15 residues. J gave up 2 bases and V 2 bases, and 6 bases lay outside the gene matches. Per germline, CDR1 LNHDA and CDR2 SQIVND (reference sequence).

The V and J genes are TRBV6-5 and TRBJ1-2, with a weak D call TRBD1 (5 bases). The CDR3 runs 14 residues. Trimming pared 6 bases from V and 7 bases from J, leaving 18 bases between. Germline V lookup: CDR1 MNHEY, CDR2 SVGAGI. CDR3 region: CASSPGGGNSGYTF. The CDR3 DNA reads TGTGCCAGCAGCCCGGGGGGGGGAAACAGTGGCTACACCTTC.

The rearrangement links TRBV29-1 to TRBJ2-5; weak D call: TRBD2 (7 bases). Germline V CDR1 and CDR2: SQVTM, ANQGSEA. V lost 8 bases to trimming and J lost 5 bases, with 15 bases between them. This CDR3 region has 12 residues. The DNA for the CDR3 is TGCAGCACAAGGGGAGGGGGGGAGACCCAGTACTTC. Its protein is CSTRGGGETQYF.

This clone was observed a handful of times. This chain joins TRBV30 and TRBJ1-2, with D possibly matching TRBD1 (6 bases). Trimming removed 5 bases at V and 5 bases at J, with 21 bases between. This CDR3 spans 15 amino acids. The V gene's germline CDR1 is GTSNPN and CDR2 SVGIG (reference sequence). Here the CDR3 reads CAWLGSWGPEYGYTF. CDR3 coding DNA: TGTGCCTGGTTAGGCTCTTGGGGGCCGGAGTATGGCTACACCTTC.

The rearrangement uses TRBV11-1 and TRBJ1-2; D possibly corresponds to TRBD1 (6 bases). Germline V gene lookup returns CDR1 SGHAT and CDR2 FQDESV (reference sequence). The V end was cut by 5 bases, the J end by 3 bases, with 13 bases between. The CDR3 loop spans 14 amino acids. The CDR3 loop reads CASSPVRGYYGYTF. The CDR3 nucleotides are TGTGCCAGCAGCCCCGTTAGGGGGTACTATGGCTACACCTTC.

The chain combines TRBV19 with TRBJ2-3; TRBD2 agrees at 9 bases. Trimming at V came to 6 bases and at J to 4 bases, leaving 14 bases not matched to a gene. The CDR3 totals 17 residues. Germline V CDR1 and CDR2: LNHDA, SQIVND (reference sequence). CDR3 sequence (DNA): TGTGCCAGTAGATCACTCCGAGGGACTAGCAAGCCAGATACGCAGTATTTT. It codes for CASRSLRGTSKPDTQYF.

This chain joins TRBV10-3 and TRBJ1-3, with D possibly TRBD1 on 6 matching bases. The CDR3 is 12 amino acids. Trimming pared 11 bases from V and 0 bases from J, leaving 8 bases between. Germline-derived CDR1 and CDR2 are ENHRY and SYGVKD. CDR3 loop: CAVQGSGNTIYF. The CDR3 region has the DNA TGTGCCGTACAGGGCTCTGGAAACACCATATATTTT.

This chain links TRBV5-1 with TRBJ1-1; 7 nucleotides align to TRBD1. The length of the CDR3 is 15 residues. The germline V gene encodes CDR1 SGHRS and CDR2 YFSETQ. Trimming at V came to 5 bases and at J to 1 base, leaving 8 bases not matched to a gene. This CDR3 is CASRPPDRENTEAFF. CDR3 nucleotides: TGCGCCAGCAGACCCCCTGACAGGGAGAACACTGAAGCTTTCTTT.

This sequence joins TRBV2 and TRBJ1-4; unclear D gene. V lost 5 bases, J lost 0 bases, and 7 bases lay in between. The CDR3 has 14 residues. Looked up from germline, CDR1 is SNHLY and CDR2 is FYNNEI. This CDR3 is CASSRLTTNEKLFF. As DNA, the CDR3 is TGTGCCAGCAGTCGACTTACAACTAATGAAAAACTGTTTTTT.

The sample holds one count of this clone. The chain couples TRBV5-1 to TRBJ2-3, with D uncertain. The germline gives CDR1 SGHRS, CDR2 YFSETQ. V shed 0 bases and J shed 0 bases, with 14 bases lying between them. This CDR3 is 17 amino acids long. The CDR3 nucleotides are TGCGCCAGCAGCTTGGCCCCGACTGGAACTAGCACAGATACGCAGTATTTT. Translation gives CASSLAPTGTSTDTQYF.

Written as DNA, the CDR3 is TGCGCCAGCAGCCCTATCAAAGGGGGGACCGGGACAGGGAACTACAATGAGCAGTTCTTC. Protein product: CASSPIKGGTGTGNYNEQFF. The chain uses TRBV4-1 and TRBJ2-1, with 9 nucleotides matching TRBD1. With V trimmed by 4 bases and J by 3 bases, 19 bases remained unmatched. The CDR3 totals 20 residues. In germline, CDR1 is MGHRA, CDR2 YSYEKL.

This clone was observed a single time. The rearrangement uses TRBV9 and TRBJ1-2; D remains ambiguous. V lost 4 bases and J lost 6, with 13 bases in between. The CDR3 contains 13 residues. Germline-derived CDR1 and CDR2 are SGDLS and YYNGEE. This CDR3 reads CASSSSGAHGYTF. The CDR3, as DNA: TGTGCCAGCAGCTCGTCAGGTGCCCATGGCTACACCTTC.

V usage is TRBV6-5 and J usage is TRBJ1-5; 8 bases are shared with TRBD1. Looked up from germline, CDR1 is MNHEY and CDR2 is SVGAGI. This CDR3 is built from 15 residues. Trimming cost V 2 bases and J 6 bases; bases outside gene matches: 6. The CDR3 spells CASSYDSGGGQPQHF. The CDR3 bases are TGTGCCAGCAGTTACGATTCAGGGGGCGGTCAGCCCCAGCATTTT.

This clone has just one count. This chain uses TRBV7-2 with TRBJ2-4, with 10 bases aligning to TRBD2. Germline V CDR1 and CDR2: SGHTA, FQGNSA. The ends lost 5 bases at V and 6 bases at J; junction bases unmatched: 16. This CDR3 comprises 18 residues. The DNA of the CDR3 is TGTGCCAGCAGCATCCAAATAAAAGCGGGGGGGCAGGGAAACATTCAGTACTTC. This codes for CASSIQIKAGGQGNIQYF.

This sequence joins TRBV30 and TRBJ2-1; D ambiguous. The germline gives CDR1 GTSNPN, CDR2 SVGIG (reference sequence). The length of the CDR3 is 11 residues. V dropped 3 bases and J dropped 9 bases, with 9 bases sitting between them. CDR3: CAWRDDFEQFF. CDR3 DNA sequence: TGTGCCTGGAGGGATGACTTTGAGCAGTTCTTC. The full variable domain, completed using reference TRBV30 and TRBJ2-1, is SQTIHQWPATLVQPVGSPLSLECTVEGTSNPNLYWYRQAAGRGLQLLFYSVGIGQISSEVPQNLSASRPQDRQFILSSKKLLLSDSGFYLCAWRDDFEQFFGPGTRLTVL.

This chain links TRBV4-2 with TRBJ2-3; TRBD1 is a possible D gene (5 bases). The CDR3 is 15 amino acids. Germline V gene sequence: CDR1 LGHNA, CDR2 YNFKEQ. V lost 4 bases to trimming and J lost 1 base, with 12 bases between them. The chain's CDR3 is CASSLVTTGTDTQYF. CDR3 DNA: TGTGCCAGCAGCCTAGTCACGACAGGCACAGATACGCAGTATTTT.

CDR3 region: CASSGQTETQYF. Written as DNA, the CDR3 is TGTGCCAGCAGTGGACAGACAGAGACCCAGTACTTC. The gene calls are TRBV7-6 and TRBJ2-5; a possible D gene is TRBD1 (6 bases). Germline CDR1 reads SGHVS; CDR2 reads FNYEAQ. The CDR3 spans 12 residues. V shed 6 bases and J shed 4 bases, with 9 bases lying between them.

V and J are TRBV7-9 and TRBJ1-1, with 7 bases identical to TRBD1. Germline CDR1 reads SEHNR; CDR2 reads FQNEAQ (reference sequence). The CDR3 consists of 15 residues. V dropped 5 bases and J dropped 1; count of bases not matched to a gene: 7. CDR3 in DNA: TGTGCCAGCAGCGAATACAGGGGAGGGAACACTGAAGCTTTCTTT. It specifies CASSEYRGGNTEAFF.

V is TRBV6-5 and J is TRBJ2-5; 8 nucleotides agree with TRBD2. With 2 bases clipped from V and 1 base from J, the junction kept 6 bases outside the gene matches. Germline V gene sequence: CDR1 MNHEY, CDR2 SVGAGI. CDR3 length: 16 amino acids. This chain's CDR3 is CASSYGPAGAQETQYF. CDR3 nucleotides: TGTGCCAGCAGTTACGGCCCAGCGGGAGCCCAAGAGACCCAGTACTTC.

The chain is built from TRBV5-4 and TRBJ2-3, with 8 bases aligning to TRBD1. Germline lookup yields CDR1 SGHNT and CDR2 YYREEE (reference sequence). V lost 0 bases, J lost 2 bases, and 2 bases stayed unmatched. The CDR3 has 15 residues. CDR3 in DNA: TGTGCCAGCAGCTTGGGGGACAGGAACACAGATACGCAGTATTTT. It codes for CASSLGDRNTDTQYF.

This clone was picked up a small number of times. This chain joins TRBV30 and TRBJ1-1; 7 bases match TRBD1. CDR3 length: 14 residues. From germline, CDR1 is GTSNPN and CDR2 SVGIG (reference sequence). V dropped 4 bases and J dropped 9; count of bases not matched to a gene: 14. The CDR3 sequence is CAWMPQGSLTKAFF. DNA of the CDR3: TGTGCCTGGATGCCACAGGGGAGTCTAACAAAAGCTTTCTTT.

The gene calls are TRBV6-1 and TRBJ2-7; 7 positions match TRBD1. Germline CDR1 is MNHNS and CDR2 is SASEGT. J was trimmed by 7 bases and V by 3 bases; bases with no gene match: 9. This CDR3 has 14 amino acids. This chain's CDR3 is CASSETGPLMEQYF. The CDR3 DNA reads TGTGCCAGCAGTGAGACAGGGCCCCTTATGGAGCAGTACTTC.

The V gene is TRBV19, the J gene TRBJ1-6; no firm D call. Trimming pared 5 bases from V and 10 bases from J, leaving 12 bases between. This CDR3 has 13 residues. The germline V gene has CDR1 LNHDA and CDR2 SQIVND (reference sequence). The CDR3 nucleotides are TGTGCCAGTAGTCCAGACGGGTACTCACCCCTCCACTTT. This translates into CASSPDGYSPLHF.